This TCR beta chain appears in the sequencing data of a study of T cells in women clearing cervical HPV infection. Genomic DNA, averaging around 1,200 ng per sample, yielded TCR beta CDR3 via immunoSEQ. Sequenced by immunoSEQ multiplex PCR; TCRdb stores in-frame clones only, minus some. The table for this sample gives roughly 30,000 clones. Germline V gene sequence: CDR1 LNHDA, CDR2 SQIVND (reference sequence). This CDR3 is 14 amino acids long. In the case of this clone: The missing CDR3 end, 3 residues past where the read stops, is filled in from the germline J gene.

The receptor was derived from a woman between 18 and 70 years old with a cervical HPV16 infection that either progressed to CIN3+ or cleared (not recorded which). This chain uses TRBV19 with TRBJ2-4; 8 nucleotides line up with TRBD1. Sequenced input: blood buffy coat. The DNA read from the CDR3 is TGTGCCAGTAATCACGGACAGGGAAAATATGGT. This encodes CASNHGQGKYG. The CDR3 in full is CASNHGQGKYGQYF.